This T cell receptor beta chain emerged from a study of blood T cell repertoires in COVID-19. Trimming took off 5 bases at V and 3 bases at J, with 12 bases between the two ends. Germline CDR1 is LNHDA and CDR2 is SQIVND (reference sequence). The CDR3 length is 14 residues. Per the original methods: Reference gene primer amplification yielded estimated nucleated cell counts. Profiled with immunoSEQ multiplex PCR; TCRdb holds only in-frame clones, not every one. The V and J calls and clone size are taken from that table; D and trimming were inferred from the DNA. The sample consists of 140,000 to 150,000 clones, about four fifths of them appearing once. The count of this clone is one.

The TCR originated in a human donor in a cohort sampled during active COVID-19. Sequencing input: peripheral blood. V gene TRBV19 combines with J gene TRBJ2-3; possible D gene TRBD2, 5 bases. The CDR3 protein is CASSLLVRTDTQYF. DNA of the CDR3: TGTGCCAGTAGTTTACTAGTTCGGACAGATACGCAGTATTTT.